This T cell receptor beta chain was recovered during a study of blood T cell repertoires in COVID-19. Study-wide context: Acute and convalescent COVID-19 specimens originated in the United States, Italy and Spain.

As handled by the study authors: Nucleated cell number was recorded as an estimate derived from reference gene primer amplification. Sequenced by immunoSEQ multiplex PCR; TCRdb stores in-frame clones only, minus some. For V, J and clone size, that table is used; D and trimming come from the DNA. The sample records some 150,000 clones, just under 90% being singletons. This clone appeared once. The germline gives CDR1 SGHTS, CDR2 YDEGEE. V dropped 2 bases and J dropped 4; count of bases not matched to a gene: 4. This CDR3 region has 15 residues. What was sequenced was peripheral blood. This chain joins TRBV5-8 and TRBJ1-1, with TRBD1 matching 11 bases. The sequence derives from a woman between 50 and 59 years old with active or convalescent COVID-19. CDR3 sequence reads: CASSFIGTGGTEAFF. The DNA of the CDR3 is TGTGCCAGCAGCTTCATCGGGACAGGGGGCACTGAAGCTTTCTTT.